The present T cell receptor beta chain was sequenced within a study of STAT3 mutations in large granular lymphocyte leukemia. Study-level information: Canonical activating STAT3 mutations were detected in roughly half of the longitudinally sequenced T-LGLL patients. Study-level findings and limits: All newly emerging clones after therapy were STAT3 wild type. Every T-cell large granular lymphocyte leukemia patient had at least one immunodominant TCR beta clonotype.

Worth noting for this clone: Its specificity is not known.

Sequenced by immunoSEQ multiplex PCR; TCRdb stores in-frame clones only, minus some. The table includes 40,000 to 50,000 clones, 80% to 90% detected once. Input material: PBMCs. The TCR was taken from a human donor with T large granular lymphocyte leukemia. Some clones in this sample may be carry-over from other donors' samples.

The CDR3 loop reads CASRGTSLLGTQYF. The DNA of the CDR3 is TGTGCCAGTAGAGGGACTAGCCTCCTCGGTACGCAGTATTTT. The V call is TRBV19, the J call TRBJ2-3; 9 nucleotides agree with TRBD2. The V and J ends lost 6 bases and 8 bases, in that order; junction bases with no gene match: 9. CDR1 and CDR2 (germline): LNHDA, SQIVND (reference sequence). CDR3 length equals 14 residues.